This TCR beta chain was sequenced during a study of blood T cell repertoires in COVID-19. Overall study: Donors in the United States, Italy and Spain gave samples during acute or convalescent COVID-19.

Recruits, aged about 18 to 90 years, lived in around 24 US areas. Participant-reported clinical history was the basis for cohort assignment. V lost 4 bases and J lost 3, with 14 bases in between. The CDR3 loop spans 15 amino acids. Germline V gene data show CDR1 as SGHNT and CDR2 as YENEEA. This clone was detected only once. Original methodology: Reference gene primer amplification in the assay estimated nucleated cell counts. Assay: immunoSEQ multiplex PCR; the TCRdb copy retains only in-frame clones and omits some. The V and J calls and clone size come from that table; D and trimming were worked out from the DNA. The repertoire includes 250,000 to 300,000 clones, roughly 93% of them detected once, and 2.3% sits in the top ten.

This TCR was recovered from a woman aged 40 to 50 with acute COVID-19. The chain has TRBV11-3 and TRBJ2-3; D call uncertain. Source material: PBMCs or T cells enriched from blood (not recorded which). The CDR3, as DNA: TGTGCCAGCAGCTCATTAAGCCCTCGTACAGATACGCAGTATTTT. It encodes CASSSLSPRTDTQYF. The full variable domain, in which reference TRBV11-3 and TRBJ2-3 provide the parts outside the CDR3, is EAGVVQSPRYKIIEKKQPVAFWCNPISGHNTLYWYLQNLGQGPELLIRYENEEAVDDSQLPKDRFSAERLKGVDSTLKIQPAELGDSAVYLCASSSLSPRTDTQYFGPGTRLTVL.